The clone carrying this T cell receptor beta chain was counted only a few times. CDR1 and CDR2 from the germline V gene are MNHEY and SMNVEV (reference sequence). The CDR3 runs 15 residues. The V gene end was trimmed by 6 bases and the J gene end by 0 bases; junction bases not matched to a gene: 3. This sample stems from a study of blood T cell repertoires in COVID-19. Study details: Acute and convalescent COVID-19 specimens originated in the United States, Italy and Spain. PBMCs, B-cell-depleted T cells, or T cells provided the cDNA or gDNA that made up the material.

Original processing methods: Estimates of nucleated cell counts were drawn from the amplification of reference gene primers. Clones were sequenced by immunoSEQ multiplex PCR, and TCRdb holds only the in-frame ones, with some missing. D and trimming come from the DNA, and the V and J calls and clone size come from that table. Among roughly 220,000 clones, 80% to 90% were seen once, and the ten largest hold roughly 4.6%. The TCR was taken from a woman aged 55-69 years who had recovered from COVID-19. The rearrangement links TRBV27 to TRBJ1-3, with TRBD1 matching 9 bases. Material: peripheral blood. CDR3 coding DNA: TGTGCCAGCAGGCAACAGGGGGCCTCTGGAAACACCATATATTTT. It specifies CASRQQGASGNTIYF.